This paragraph covers one TCR beta chain sequence. Antigen unknown. The source of the sample is a study of T cell repertoires in cytomegalovirus infection. As for the study in general: An indication of both CMV infection and matching HLA type came from public TCR beta signatures.

TCRdb passed the reads through MiXCR, listing each CDR3 protein once. The table shows roughly 49,000 distinct CDR3 sequences, with approximately 20% occurring only once. Findings and limits, study-wide: Summed frequency of public TCR beta families distinguished CMV carriers with the relevant HLA. The study found HLA-C-restricted CMV-specific TCR beta clonotypes dominating the ex vivo response.

This CDR3 has 16 residues. V gave up 5 bases and J gave up 5 bases, with 25 bases separating them. Germline CDR1 is DFQATT and CDR2 is SNEGSKA (reference sequence). Input material: PBMCs, sequenced either directly or after in vitro stimulation (not recorded which). The V and J genes are TRBV20-1 and TRBJ2-7, with D perhaps matching TRBD2 (6 bases). This sequence was found in a human donor in good health (CMV status not recorded). Some clones in this sample may be carry-over from other donors' samples. The CDR3 region is CSAPTRDGRGNDEQYF. For the CDR3, the DNA is TGCAGTGCTCCTACGCGGGACGGGAGAGGGAACGACGAGCAGTACTTC.